The 14 T cell receptor beta chains listed next were all sequenced from one sample in a study of cytomegalovirus exposure and HLA in healthy donors. PCR primers comprised 60 Vbeta and 13 Jbeta primers. Some clones are missing from TCRdb's copy, which holds only in-frame ones; the method was immunoSEQ multiplex PCR. The listing records fewer than 200,000 clones. What was sequenced was PBMCs. The receptors here all came from a man aged 25 to 40 in good health and CMV-seronegative.

The V call is TRBV28, the J call TRBJ1-5, with TRBD1 identical over 8 bases. The germline V gene encodes CDR1 MDHEN and CDR2 SYDVKM. The CDR3 runs to 14 residues. V dropped 6 bases and J dropped 2; count of bases not matched to a gene: 3. The DNA of the CDR3 is TGTGCCAGCAGCCGGGGACAGGGCAATCAGCCCCAGCATTTT. Encoded protein: CASSRGQGNQPQHF.

This sequence joins TRBV7-9 and TRBJ2-3, with D uncertain. V dropped 3 bases and J dropped 4 bases, with 23 bases sitting between them. There are 18 residues in the CDR3. Germline assignment: CDR1 SEHNR and CDR2 FQNEAQ (reference sequence). CDR3 nucleotides: TGTGCCAGCAGCTTGTTAAACGCAATTCGAACAACCGCAGATACGCAGTATTTT. Translated: CASSLLNAIRTTADTQYF.

The chain recombines TRBV2 with TRBJ1-1, with 10 bases matching TRBD1. Germline V gene sequence: CDR1 SNHLY, CDR2 FYNNEI. The CDR3 loop spans 16 amino acids. Trimming took 2 bases from V and 7 from J; bases not matched to a gene: 10. The CDR3 sequence: CASSESPHGQGDEAFF. CDR3 nucleotide sequence: TGTGCCAGCAGTGAATCCCCCCATGGACAGGGGGATGAAGCTTTCTTT.

The CDR3 DNA is TGTGCCAGCAGGACACAGGGGACCACAGATACGCAGTATTTT. Translating gives CASRTQGTTDTQYF. This sequence joins TRBV2 and TRBJ2-3; TRBD1 matches at 7 bases. V trimming: 6 bases; J trimming: 2 bases; junction bases outside the gene matches: 5. Germline loops: CDR1 SNHLY, CDR2 FYNNEI. The CDR3 consists of 14 residues.

This chain links TRBV5-5 with TRBJ2-7; TRBD1 aligns across 8 bases. The germline gives CDR1 SGHKS, CDR2 YYEKEE (reference sequence). The CDR3 extends over 12 amino acids. The V segment lost 4 bases and the J segment 6 bases; nucleotides outside the gene matches: 3. The CDR3 region is CASSITGGEQYF. CDR3 bases: TGTGCCAGCAGCATAACAGGGGGCGAGCAGTACTTC.

J is TRBJ2-2 and V is TRBV5-4; the match to TRBD1 covers 7 bases. The CDR3 spans 14 residues. CDR1 and CDR2 from the germline V gene are SGHNT and YYREEE (reference sequence). Germline trimming cut 7 bases from V and 0 bases from J; bases unmatched to any gene: 3. CDR3 coding DNA: TGTGCCAGCGAAAGGGGGCCGAACACCGGGGAGCTGTTTTTT. Translation: CASERGPNTGELFF. The full variable domain, with the rest looked up from reference TRBV5-4 and TRBJ2-2, is ETGVTQSPTHLIKTRGQQVTLRCSSQSGHNTVSWYQQALGQGPQFIFQYYREEENGRGNFPPRFSGLQFPNYSSELNVNALELDDSALYLCASERGPNTGELFFGEGSRLTVL.

V is TRBV18 and J is TRBJ1-6, with TRBD1 as a possible D gene (6 bases). Germline V gene lookup returns CDR1 KGHSH and CDR2 LQKENI. The CDR3 is made up of 15 amino acids. Trimming shortened V by 6 bases and J by 7 bases, and 16 bases separated the two germline ends. The chain's CDR3 is CASSRPTGENSPLHF. The DNA for the CDR3 is TGTGCCAGCTCCAGACCGACAGGAGAGAATTCACCCCTCCACTTT.

The CDR3 sequence: CASSQLLRAANYGYTF. In nucleotides, the CDR3 is TGCGCCAGCAGCCAACTCCTCAGGGCAGCTAACTATGGCTACACCTTC. The V call is TRBV4-1, the J call TRBJ1-2; D may be TRBD1 (5 bases). Trimming took 2 bases from V and 0 from J, leaving 13 bases between them. The CDR3 has 16 amino acids. The germline V gene has CDR1 MGHRA and CDR2 YSYEKL.

The J gene is TRBJ1-6, the V gene TRBV6-5, with D maybe TRBD1 (6 bases). Per germline, CDR1 MNHEY and CDR2 SVGAGI. CDR3 length: 15 amino acids. The V and J ends lost 4 bases and 8 bases respectively, with 15 bases between them. This chain's CDR3 is CASSSGRGPYSPLHF. CDR3 in DNA: TGTGCCAGCAGTTCGGGCAGGGGCCCTTATTCACCCCTCCACTTT.

The gene calls are TRBV6-5 and TRBJ1-1; 8 nucleotides align to TRBD1. V was clipped by 4 bases and J by 5 bases; unmatched bases: 9. CDR1 and CDR2 (germline): MNHEY, SVGAGI. The CDR3 has 15 residues. As DNA, the CDR3 is TGTGCCAGCAGTTCGCAAACAGGGGGACGAACTGAAGCTTTCTTT. Its translation: CASSSQTGGRTEAFF.

V is TRBV7-9 and J is TRBJ2-1, with 14 bases matching TRBD2. CDR1 is SEHNR and CDR2 is FQNEAQ in the germline V gene (reference sequence). The CDR3 totals 17 residues. V was clipped by 4 bases and J by 6 bases; unmatched bases: 8. Here the CDR3 reads CASSSAGTSGRFNEQFF. The CDR3, as DNA: TGTGCCAGCAGCTCAGCCGGGACTAGCGGGAGATTCAATGAGCAGTTCTTC.

The chain uses TRBV5-1 and TRBJ2-1; possible D gene TRBD2, 6 bases. Germline V lookup: CDR1 SGHRS, CDR2 YFSETQ. This CDR3 has 16 residues. The V end lost 2 bases, the J end lost 3 bases, and 15 bases lay between the germline ends. The CDR3 here is CASSLLASANYNEQFF. DNA of the CDR3: TGCGCCAGCAGCTTACTAGCCTCCGCAAACTACAATGAGCAGTTCTTC.

The gene calls are TRBV5-5 and TRBJ1-2; 8 bases align to TRBD1. CDR1 and CDR2 (germline): SGHKS, YYEKEE (reference sequence). V dropped 6 bases and J dropped 3; count of bases not matched to a gene: 13. CDR3 length equals 16 residues. CDR3 nucleotide sequence: TGTGCCAGCACCCCACTGCAGGGGGCGACGGACTATGGCTACACCTTC. It is translated as CASTPLQGATDYGYTF.

V and J are TRBV5-6 and TRBJ1-5; D is perhaps TRBD1 (6 bases). V shed 9 bases and J shed 7 bases, with 17 bases lying between them. The CDR3 runs to 13 residues. CDR1 and CDR2 (germline): SGHDT, YYEEEE. The CDR3 sequence is CAIQGGAKQPQHF. The CDR3 DNA reads as TGTGCCATACAAGGGGGGGCGAAACAGCCCCAGCATTTT.